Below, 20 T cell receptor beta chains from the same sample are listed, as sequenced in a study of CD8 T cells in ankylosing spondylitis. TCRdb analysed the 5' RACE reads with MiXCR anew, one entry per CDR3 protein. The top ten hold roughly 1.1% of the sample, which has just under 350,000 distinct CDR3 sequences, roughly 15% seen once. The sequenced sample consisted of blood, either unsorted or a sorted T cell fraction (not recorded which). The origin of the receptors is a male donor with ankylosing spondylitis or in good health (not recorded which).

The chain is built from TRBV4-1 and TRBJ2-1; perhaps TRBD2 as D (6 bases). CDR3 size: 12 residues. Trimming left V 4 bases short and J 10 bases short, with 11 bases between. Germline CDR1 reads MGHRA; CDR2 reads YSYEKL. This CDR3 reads CASSPVGREQFF. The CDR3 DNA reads TGCGCCAGCAGCCCGGTGGGGAGGGAGCAGTTCTTC.

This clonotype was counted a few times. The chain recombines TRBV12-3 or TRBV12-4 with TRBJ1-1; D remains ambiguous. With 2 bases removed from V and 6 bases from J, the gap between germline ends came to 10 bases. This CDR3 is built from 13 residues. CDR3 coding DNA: TGTGCCAGCAGTTTAAGGGAGAGGGCTGAAGCTTTCTTT. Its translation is CASSLRERAEAFF.

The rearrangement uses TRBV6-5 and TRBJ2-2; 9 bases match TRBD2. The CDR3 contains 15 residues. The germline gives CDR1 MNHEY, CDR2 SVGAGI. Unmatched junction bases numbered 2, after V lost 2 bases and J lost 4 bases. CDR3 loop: CASSYAGGTTGELFF. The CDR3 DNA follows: TGTGCCAGCAGTTACGCGGGGGGGACCACCGGGGAGCTGTTTTTT.

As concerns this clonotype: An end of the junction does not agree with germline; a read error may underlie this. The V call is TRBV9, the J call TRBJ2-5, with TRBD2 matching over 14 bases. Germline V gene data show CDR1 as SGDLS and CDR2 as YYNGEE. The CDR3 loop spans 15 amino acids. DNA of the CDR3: TGTGCCAGCAGCGGGGGACTAGCGGGGGTAGAGAGCCAGTACTTC. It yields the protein CASSGGLAGVESQYF.

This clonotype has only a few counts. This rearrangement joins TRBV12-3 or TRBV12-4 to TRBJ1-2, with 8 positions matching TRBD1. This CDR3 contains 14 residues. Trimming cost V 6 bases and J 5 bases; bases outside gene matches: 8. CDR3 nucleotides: TGTGCCAGCAGCCCGGCAGGGGGCATGTATGGCTACACCTTC. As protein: CASSPAGGMYGYTF.

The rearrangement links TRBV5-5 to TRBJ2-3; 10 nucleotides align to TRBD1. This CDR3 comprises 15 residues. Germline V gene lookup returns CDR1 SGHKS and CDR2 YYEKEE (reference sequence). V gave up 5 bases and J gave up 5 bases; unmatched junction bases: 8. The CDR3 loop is CASRSTGTGEDTQYF. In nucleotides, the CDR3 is TGTGCCAGCAGGTCTACCGGGACAGGGGAAGATACGCAGTATTTT.

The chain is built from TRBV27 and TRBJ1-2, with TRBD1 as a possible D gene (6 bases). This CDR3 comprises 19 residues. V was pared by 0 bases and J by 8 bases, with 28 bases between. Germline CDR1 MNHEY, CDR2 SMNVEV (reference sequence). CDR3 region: CASSLSRSRTGKVFFGYTF. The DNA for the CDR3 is TGTGCCAGCAGTTTATCTCGTTCAAGAACAGGGAAAGTTTTTTTCGGCTACACCTTC.

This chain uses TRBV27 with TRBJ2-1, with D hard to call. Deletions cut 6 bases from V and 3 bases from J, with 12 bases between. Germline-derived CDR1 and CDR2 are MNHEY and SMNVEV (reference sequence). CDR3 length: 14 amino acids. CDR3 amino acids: CASSPSLRYNEQFF. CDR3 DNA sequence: TGTGCCAGCAGCCCTTCACTCCGCTACAATGAGCAGTTCTTC.

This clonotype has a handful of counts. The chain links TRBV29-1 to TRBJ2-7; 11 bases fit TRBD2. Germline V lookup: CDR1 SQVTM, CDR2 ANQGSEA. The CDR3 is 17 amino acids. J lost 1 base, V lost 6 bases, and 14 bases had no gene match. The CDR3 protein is CSVLSGTSGGRSYEQYF. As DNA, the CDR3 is TGCAGCGTCCTGTCCGGGACTAGCGGAGGAAGGTCCTACGAGCAGTACTTC.

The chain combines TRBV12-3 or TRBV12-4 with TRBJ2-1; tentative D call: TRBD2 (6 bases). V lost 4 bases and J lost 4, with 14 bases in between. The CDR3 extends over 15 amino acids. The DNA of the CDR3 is TGTGCCAGCAGTTGGGACTCCCCTAATTACAATGAGCAGTTCTTC. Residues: CASSWDSPNYNEQFF.

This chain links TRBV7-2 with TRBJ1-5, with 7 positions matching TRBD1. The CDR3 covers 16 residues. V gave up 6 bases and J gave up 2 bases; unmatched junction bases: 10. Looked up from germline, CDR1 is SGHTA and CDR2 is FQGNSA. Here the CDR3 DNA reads TGTGCCAGCAGACCGACAGGGCAGGTTGGCAATCAGCCCCAGCATTTT. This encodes CASRPTGQVGNQPQHF.

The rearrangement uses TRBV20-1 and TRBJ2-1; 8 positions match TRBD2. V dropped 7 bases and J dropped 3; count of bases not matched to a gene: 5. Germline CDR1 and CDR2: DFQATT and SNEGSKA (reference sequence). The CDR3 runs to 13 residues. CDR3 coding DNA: TGCAGTGTGGGGACTAGGAACTACAATGAGCAGTTCTTC. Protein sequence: CSVGTRNYNEQFF.

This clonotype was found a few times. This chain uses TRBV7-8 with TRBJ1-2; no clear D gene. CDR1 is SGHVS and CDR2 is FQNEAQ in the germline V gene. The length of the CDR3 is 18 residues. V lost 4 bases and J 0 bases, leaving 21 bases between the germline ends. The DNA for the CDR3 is TGTGCCAGCAGCTCTCGAAAGGGAGGTTCGTCCGCTAACTATGGCTACACCTTC. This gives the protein CASSSRKGGSSANYGYTF.

CDR3 sequence: CATSDGGTGTQETQYF. The CDR3 DNA sequence: TGTGCCACCAGTGACGGGGGGACAGGGACTCAAGAGACCCAGTACTTC. The V gene is TRBV24-1, the J gene TRBJ2-5; 9 bases match TRBD1. In germline, CDR1 is KGHDR, CDR2 SFDVKD. The CDR3 loop spans 16 amino acids. V was pared by 4 bases and J by 2 bases, with 7 bases of the junction left unmatched.

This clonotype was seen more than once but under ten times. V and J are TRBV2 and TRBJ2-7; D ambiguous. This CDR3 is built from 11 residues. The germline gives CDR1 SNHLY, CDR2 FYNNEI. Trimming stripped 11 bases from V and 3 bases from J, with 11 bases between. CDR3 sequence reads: CAVLVGYEQYF. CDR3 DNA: TGTGCCGTTCTGGTGGGCTACGAGCAGTACTTC.

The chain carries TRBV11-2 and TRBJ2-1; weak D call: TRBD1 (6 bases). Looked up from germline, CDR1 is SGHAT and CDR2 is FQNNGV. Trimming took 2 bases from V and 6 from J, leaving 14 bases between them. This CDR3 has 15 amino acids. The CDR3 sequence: CASSLTRTGSNEQFF. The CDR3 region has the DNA TGTGCCAGCAGCTTAACACGTACAGGGTCCAATGAGCAGTTCTTC.

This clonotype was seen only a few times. CDR3 DNA: TGTGCCAGCAGCCAAGAACCGAGCTCTGGGGCCAACGTCCTGACTTTC. It encodes CASSQEPSSGANVLTF. This chain connects TRBV3-1 to TRBJ2-6; no clear D. The V and J ends lost 0 bases and 0 bases respectively, with 6 bases between them. Germline CDR1 is LGHDT and CDR2 is YNNKEL (reference sequence). The CDR3 has 16 amino acids.

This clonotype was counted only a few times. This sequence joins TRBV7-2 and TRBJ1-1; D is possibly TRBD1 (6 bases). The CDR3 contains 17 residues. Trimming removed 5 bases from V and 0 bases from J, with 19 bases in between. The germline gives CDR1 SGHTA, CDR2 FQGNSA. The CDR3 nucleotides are TGTGCCAGCAGCCGGCGGTTGGACAGCATTATGAACACTGAAGCTTTCTTT. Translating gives CASSRRLDSIMNTEAFF.

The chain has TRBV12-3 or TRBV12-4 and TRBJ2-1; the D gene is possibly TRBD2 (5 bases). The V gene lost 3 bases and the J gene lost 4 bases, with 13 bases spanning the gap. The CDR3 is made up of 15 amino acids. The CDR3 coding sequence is TGTGCCAGCAGTTTTGGGATCGGACTGTACAATGAGCAGTTCTTC. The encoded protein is CASSFGIGLYNEQFF.

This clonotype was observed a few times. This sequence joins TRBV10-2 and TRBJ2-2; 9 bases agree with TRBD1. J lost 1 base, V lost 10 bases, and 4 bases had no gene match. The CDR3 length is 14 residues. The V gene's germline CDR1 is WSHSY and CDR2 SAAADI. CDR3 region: CATLDRGNTGELFF. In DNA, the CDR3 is TGCGCCACCTTGGACAGGGGGAACACCGGGGAGCTGTTTTTT.